This is a list of T cell receptor beta chains from one sample in a study of metastatic and nonmetastatic thyroid tumors. TCRdb re-called the PCR reads with MiXCR. The table shows under 35,000 clones, with about 24% occurring only once. The sequenced sample was blood. Receptor source: a female donor with papillary thyroid cancer or a benign thyroid nodule (not recorded which). Some clones in this sample may be carry-over from other donors' samples. The CDR3 runs from the conserved cysteine through the conserved F or W. The order of the fields is D gene, V gene, clone size, J gene, CDR3 protein, CDR3 DNA. D genes are given only for firm matches. A row's size may be missing; if present it is once, few, many or a size class.

TRBD1	TRBV12-3/TRBV12-4	medium-sized	TRBJ1-5	CASSPTGPGGQPQHF	TGTGCCAGCAGTCCGACAGGTCCAGGGGGTCAGCCCCAGCATTTT
.	TRBV4-3	many	TRBJ2-3	CASSHSLAADTQYF	TGCGCCAGCAGCCATTCCCTAGCCGCAGATACGCAGTATTTT
.	TRBV7-6	.	TRBJ2-1	CASSLEAGVKPVFF	TGTGCCAGCAGCTTAGAGGCTGGGGTCAAGCCGGTGTTCTTC
TRBD1	TRBV20-1	few	TRBJ2-7	CSVTTGKSYEQYF	TGCAGTGTTACGACAGGGAAAAGCTACGAGCAGTACTTC
TRBD1	TRBV18	many	TRBJ2-1	CASSFGQGAHEQFF	TGTGCCAGCTCATTCGGGCAGGGGGCGCATGAGCAGTTCTTC
.	TRBV20-1	.	TRBJ2-3	CSASLPGADTDTQYF	TGCAGTGCTAGTCTTCCGGGGGCGGACACAGATACGCAGTATTTT
TRBD1	TRBV9	once	TRBJ1-1	CASSLDPGQGMNTEAFF	TGTGCCAGCAGCTTAGACCCCGGACAGGGGATGAACACTGAAGCTTTCTTT
.	TRBV30	.	TRBJ2-3	CALRPRQDTQYF	TGTGCGTTACGCCCGAGGCAAGATACGCAGTATTTT
.	TRBV11-2	many	TRBJ2-1	CASSLNCAYNEQFF	TGTGCCAGCAGCTTAAACTGCGCTTACAATGAGCAGTTCTTC
TRBD2	TRBV9	many	TRBJ2-5	CASSPGTSGRMLGETQYF	TGTGCCAGCAGCCCAGGGACTAGCGGGAGGATGCTAGGGGAGACCCAGTACTTC
TRBD1	TRBV28	many	TRBJ2-7	CASSPGQGYEQYF	TGTGCCAGCAGTCCGGGACAGGGCTACGAGCAGTACTTC
.	TRBV6-1	few	TRBJ2-5	CASSVDRSDTQYF	TGTGCCAGCAGCGTTGACAGGTCCGATACCCAGTACTTC
.	TRBV6-1	few	TRBJ2-7	CASSLEESKYEQYF	TGTGCCAGCAGCTTGGAAGAGTCCAAGTACGAGCAGTACTTC
.	TRBV30	.	TRBJ1-1	CAWNRDTEAFF	TGTGCCTGGAATAGGGACACTGAAGCTTTCTTT
.	TRBV10-3	many	TRBJ1-3	CAISDRPQGGSGNTIYF	TGTGCCATCAGTGATAGACCCCAGGGAGGCTCTGGAAACACCATATATTTT
.	TRBV20-1	medium-sized	TRBJ2-5	CSAGTDSGTQETQYF	TGCAGTGCTGGAACGGACTCGGGAACCCAAGAGACCCAGTACTTC
.	TRBV20-1	many	TRBJ2-2	CSAIKSDGNEELFF	TGCAGTGCAATAAAGAGTGACGGTAATGAGGAGCTGTTTTTT
TRBD2	TRBV5-1	.	TRBJ2-2	CASSLAGGRGTGELFF	TGCGCCAGCAGCTTGGCCGGCGGGAGGGGTACCGGGGAGCTGTTTTTT
TRBD2	TRBV5-7	medium-sized	TRBJ2-7	CASSQRNMGLVSYEQYF	TGTGCCAGCAGCCAACGGAACATGGGACTAGTCTCCTACGAGCAGTACTTC
.	TRBV28	.	TRBJ1-5	CASSLRGRQPQHF	TGTGCCAGCAGTTTGAGAGGGCGGCAGCCCCAGCATTTT
TRBD2	TRBV20-1	once	TRBJ2-7	CSARDLASGANYEQYF	TGCAGTGCTAGAGATCTTGCTAGCGGGGCCAACTACGAGCAGTACTTC
TRBD1	TRBV24-1	medium-sized	TRBJ1-2	CATSELTGNGYTF	TGTGCCACCAGTGAGTTGACAGGGAATGGCTACACCTTC
.	TRBV6-1	few	TRBJ2-7	CASYGGRVQSSSYEQYF	TGTGCCAGTTACGGCGGCAGGGTCCAAAGCAGCTCCTACGAGCAGTACTTC
.	TRBV12-3/TRBV12-4	many	TRBJ1-1	CASTSAGNWGSEAFF	TGTGCCAGCACCTCGGCAGGGAACTGGGGATCTGAAGCTTTCTTT
.	TRBV29-1	many	TRBJ2-1	CSVGSQTLEQFF	TGCAGCGTTGGATCGCAGACCCTTGAGCAGTTCTTC
TRBD1	TRBV7-8	.	TRBJ2-7	CASSLALVPGGHYEQYF	TGTGCCAGCAGCTTAGCGCTCGTGCCAGGGGGCCACTACGAGCAGTACTTC
TRBD2	TRBV28	few	TRBJ2-7	CASTPADLAVEMVYEQYF	TGTGCCAGCACCCCCGCGGACCTAGCGGTAGAAATGGTTTACGAGCAGTACTTC
.	TRBV19	few	TRBJ2-7	CASTGGGLQGEQYF	TGTGCCAGTACCGGGGGAGGTCTCCAAGGCGAGCAGTACTTC
.	TRBV5-4	.	TRBJ2-7	CASSLQGDTYEQYF	TGTGCCAGCAGTTTACAGGGTGATACCTACGAGCAGTACTTC
.	TRBV28	.	TRBJ2-7	CASSLVVEGSYEQYF	TGTGCCAGCAGTTTAGTAGTTGAGGGTTCCTACGAGCAGTACTTC
.	TRBV5-8	many	TRBJ1-3	CASSRSFNTIYF	TGTGCCAGCAGCCGAAGCTTCAACACCATATATTTT
.	TRBV3-1	many	TRBJ1-2	CASSPRRQADGYTF	TGTGCCAGCAGCCCACGAAGACAGGCGGATGGCTACACCTTC
.	TRBV28	medium-sized	TRBJ1-6	CASGSPLHF	TGTGCCAGCGGATCACCCCTCCACTTT
TRBD2	TRBV11-1	many	TRBJ2-3	CASSQTSGETDTQYF	TGTGCCAGCAGCCAGACTAGCGGCGAGACAGATACGCAGTATTTT
TRBD2	TRBV5-1	many	TRBJ2-5	CASSREGETQYF	TGCGCCAGCAGCCGGGAGGGTGAGACCCAGTACTTC
TRBD1	TRBV5-1	.	TRBJ2-3	CASGPGQGDRDTQYF	TGCGCCAGCGGCCCGGGACAGGGGGACAGAGATACGCAGTATTTT
TRBD1	TRBV20-1	.	TRBJ2-7	CSARVSMGQCSYEQYF	TGCAGTGCTAGAGTCTCAATGGGACAGTGCTCCTACGAGCAGTACTTC
.	TRBV6-2/TRBV6-3	many	TRBJ1-1	CASTAPGQNRMNTEAFF	TGTGCCAGCACAGCTCCGGGGCAGAACCGGATGAACACTGAAGCTTTCTTT
.	TRBV27	medium-sized	TRBJ2-7	CASSLTRFGHGEQYF	TGTGCCAGCAGTTTAACTAGATTTGGGCATGGCGAGCAGTACTTC
.	TRBV7-9	.	TRBJ1-6	CASSFDTRTLHF	TGTGCCAGCAGCTTTGATACTCGAACCCTCCACTTT
.	TRBV7-8	.	TRBJ2-7	CASSLEFGVYEQYF	TGTGCCAGCAGCTTAGAGTTTGGGGTCTACGAGCAGTACTTC
TRBD1	TRBV19	.	TRBJ1-2	CASRDRGRYGYTF	TGTGCCAGTAGGGACAGGGGGCGGTATGGCTACACCTTC
TRBD2	TRBV5-7	.	TRBJ2-7	CASSWTSTSYEQYF	TGTGCCAGCAGCTGGACTAGCACGTCCTACGAGCAGTACTTC
.	TRBV30	many	TRBJ2-7	CAWSLNLLYEQYF	TGTGCCTGGAGTCTGAATCTTCTATACGAGCAGTACTTC
.	TRBV11-2	many	TRBJ2-1	CASSSRGPQNEQFF	TGTGCCAGCAGCTCCAGGGGCCCTCAAAATGAGCAGTTCTTC
.	TRBV7-2	many	TRBJ2-1	CASSLARLASNEQFF	TGTGCCAGCAGCTTAGCTCGGCTAGCGTCCAATGAGCAGTTCTTC
.	TRBV20-1	.	TRBJ2-7	CSEMGPSSVEQYF	TGCAGTGAAATGGGACCGTCTTCGGTTGAGCAGTACTTC
.	TRBV7-7	many	TRBJ2-2	CASSPPPRLGDTGELFF	TGTGCCAGCAGCCCCCCCCCTAGGTTAGGAGATACCGGGGAGCTGTTTTTT